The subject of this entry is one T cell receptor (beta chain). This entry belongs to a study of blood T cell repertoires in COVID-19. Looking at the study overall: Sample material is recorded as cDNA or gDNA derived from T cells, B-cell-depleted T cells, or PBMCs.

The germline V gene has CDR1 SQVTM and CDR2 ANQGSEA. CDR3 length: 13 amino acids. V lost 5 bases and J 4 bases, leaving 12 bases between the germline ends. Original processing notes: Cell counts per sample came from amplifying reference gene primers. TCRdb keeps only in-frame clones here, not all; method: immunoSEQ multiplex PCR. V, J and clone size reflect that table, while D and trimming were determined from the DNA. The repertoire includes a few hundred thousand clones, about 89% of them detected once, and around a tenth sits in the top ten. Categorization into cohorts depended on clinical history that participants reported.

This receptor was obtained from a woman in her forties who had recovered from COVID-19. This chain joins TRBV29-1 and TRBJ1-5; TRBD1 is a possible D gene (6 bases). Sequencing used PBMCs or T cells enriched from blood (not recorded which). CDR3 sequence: CSVRRTANQPQHF. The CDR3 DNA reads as TGCAGCGTTCGCCGGACAGCTAATCAGCCCCAGCATTTT.